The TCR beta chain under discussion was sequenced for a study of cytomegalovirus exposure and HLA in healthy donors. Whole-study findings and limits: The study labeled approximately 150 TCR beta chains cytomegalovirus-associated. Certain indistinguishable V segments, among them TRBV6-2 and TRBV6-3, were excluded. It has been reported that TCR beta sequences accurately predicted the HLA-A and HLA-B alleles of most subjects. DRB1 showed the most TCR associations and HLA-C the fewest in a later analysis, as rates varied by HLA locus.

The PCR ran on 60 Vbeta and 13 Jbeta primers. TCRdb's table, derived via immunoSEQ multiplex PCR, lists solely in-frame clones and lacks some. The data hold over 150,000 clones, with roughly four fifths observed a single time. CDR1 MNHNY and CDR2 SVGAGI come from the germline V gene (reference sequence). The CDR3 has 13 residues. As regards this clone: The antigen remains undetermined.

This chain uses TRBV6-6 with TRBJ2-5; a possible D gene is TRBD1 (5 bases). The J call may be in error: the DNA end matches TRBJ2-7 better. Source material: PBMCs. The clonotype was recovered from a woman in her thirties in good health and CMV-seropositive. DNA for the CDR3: TGTGCCAGCAGTTTGACAGCCTCCTACGAGCAGTACTTC. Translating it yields CASSLTASYEQYF.